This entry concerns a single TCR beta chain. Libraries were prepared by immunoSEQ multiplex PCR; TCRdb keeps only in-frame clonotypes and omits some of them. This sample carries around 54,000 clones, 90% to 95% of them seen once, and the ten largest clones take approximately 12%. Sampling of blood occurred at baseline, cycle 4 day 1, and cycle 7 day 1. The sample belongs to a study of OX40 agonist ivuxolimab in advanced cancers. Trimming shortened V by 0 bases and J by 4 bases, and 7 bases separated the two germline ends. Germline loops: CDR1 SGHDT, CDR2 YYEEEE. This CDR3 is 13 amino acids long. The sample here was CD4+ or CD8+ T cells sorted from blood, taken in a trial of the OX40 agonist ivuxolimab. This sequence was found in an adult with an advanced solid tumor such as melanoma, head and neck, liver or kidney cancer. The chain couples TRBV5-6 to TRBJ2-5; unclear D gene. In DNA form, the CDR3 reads TGTGCCAGCAGCTTGGTCGTAGGAGAGACCCAGTACTTC. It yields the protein CASSLVVGETQYF.